The 21 T cell receptor beta chains below were found in one sample sequenced in a study of human versus mouse CDR3 diversity and MHC coevolution. Assay used: immunoSEQ multiplex PCR; TCRdb lists only in-frame clones, some missing. The table has just under 60,000 clones, about 93% seen once; the top ten hold 15% to 20%. The specimen sequenced was naive CD4+ T cells from blood. The subset denotes: CD45RO-negative CD62L-positive naive CD4 T cells. The receptors derive from a person in their sixties or seventies in good health.

V is TRBV19 and J is TRBJ2-2; TRBD2 aligns across 9 bases. The germline gives CDR1 LNHDA, CDR2 SQIVND (reference sequence). V lost 9 bases, J lost 1 base, and 15 bases stayed unmatched. This CDR3 spans 18 amino acids. The CDR3 nucleotides are TGTGCCAGCGACAAGGGACGTAGACTAGCGGAGAACACCGGGGAGCTGTTTTTT. Residues: CASDKGRRLAENTGELFF.

Written as DNA, the CDR3 is TGTGCCAGTACCACCCAGGGCAGGGGGTCCGGCAATGAGCAGTTCTTC. Residues: CASTTQGRGSGNEQFF. This chain connects TRBV19 to TRBJ2-1, with TRBD1 identical over 7 bases. V was clipped by 7 bases and J by 6 bases; unmatched bases: 15. The CDR3 consists of 16 residues. Germline V gives CDR1 LNHDA, CDR2 SQIVND (reference sequence).

The chain employs TRBV19 and TRBJ2-1, with 7 bases matching TRBD1. Germline assignment: CDR1 LNHDA and CDR2 SQIVND (reference sequence). CDR3 length: 16 residues. V shed 5 bases, J shed 0 bases, and the junction held 7 bases outside the gene matches. This CDR3 is CASSGRQGSSYNEQFF. In nucleotides, the CDR3 is TGTGCCAGTAGTGGCAGACAGGGCAGCTCCTACAATGAGCAGTTCTTC.

The chain has TRBV28 and TRBJ2-7; tentatively, D is TRBD2 (5 bases). V was clipped by 5 bases and J by 3 bases, with 17 bases between them. CDR3 length: 15 amino acids. Germline CDR1 and CDR2: MDHEN and SYDVKM. Written as DNA, the CDR3 is TGTGCCAGCAGTCCAACTAGTCTAAGCTACTACGAGCAGTACTTC. This encodes CASSPTSLSYYEQYF.

The chain combines TRBV7-9 with TRBJ2-1, with TRBD2 matching 9 bases. Germline CDR1 and CDR2: SEHNR and FQNEAQ (reference sequence). The CDR3 is 17 amino acids. J was trimmed by 5 bases and V by 5 bases; bases with no gene match: 13. CDR3 residues: CASSLVAGASINNEQFF. CDR3 sequence (DNA): TGTGCCAGCAGCCTGGTAGCGGGAGCGTCGATTAACAATGAGCAGTTCTTC.

The rearrangement uses TRBV18 and TRBJ2-2; 12 bases are a match to TRBD2. The CDR3 consists of 16 residues. Germline V lookup: CDR1 KGHSH, CDR2 LQKENI. The V segment lost 3 bases and the J segment 6 bases; nucleotides outside the gene matches: 5. CDR3 loop: CASSPRLAGDSGELFF. The CDR3 coding sequence is TGTGCCAGCTCACCCCGACTAGCGGGAGACTCCGGGGAGCTGTTTTTT.

The rearrangement joins TRBV5-1 to TRBJ1-2; no firm D call. V dropped 5 bases and J dropped 0 bases, with 14 bases sitting between them. CDR1 SGHRS and CDR2 YFSETQ come from the germline V gene. The CDR3 runs to 15 residues. CDR3 bases: TGCGCCAGCAGGGTTGACATCCAGACTAACTATGGCTACACCTTC. This encodes CASRVDIQTNYGYTF.

The chain couples TRBV6-4 to TRBJ1-2; D uncertain. V shed 6 bases and J shed 7 bases, with 18 bases lying between them. From germline, CDR1 is MRHNA and CDR2 SNTAGT. This CDR3 spans 14 amino acids. The CDR3 sequence: CASRWEPGIFGYTF. For the CDR3, the DNA is TGTGCCAGCAGATGGGAGCCGGGGATATTTGGCTACACCTTC.

The V call is TRBV27, the J call TRBJ2-3; 11 nucleotides match TRBD1. The germline CDR1 and CDR2 sequences are MNHEY and SMNVEV (reference sequence). The CDR3 extends over 19 amino acids. V shed 0 bases, J shed 2 bases, and the junction held 10 bases outside the gene matches. CDR3 sequence reads: CASSLSRGTGGTHTDTQYF. CDR3 in DNA: TGTGCCAGCAGTTTATCTAGAGGGACAGGGGGAACGCACACAGATACGCAGTATTTT.

This rearrangement joins TRBV6-1 to TRBJ2-7, with 10 bases fitting TRBD2. The germline gives CDR1 MNHNS, CDR2 SASEGT. The CDR3 contains 14 residues. The trim removed 8 bases at V and 0 bases at J, leaving 4 bases unmatched. The CDR3 DNA sequence: TGTGCCAGCGGAAGCGGGAGGGACTCCTACGAGCAGTACTTC. Amino acid sequence: CASGSGRDSYEQYF.

V gene TRBV7-2 combines with J gene TRBJ2-5; 13 bases map to TRBD2. The CDR3 is 15 amino acids. The germline CDR1 and CDR2 sequences are SGHTA and FQGNSA. V was pared by 5 bases and J by 4 bases, with 4 bases of the junction left unmatched. This CDR3 is CASSPRTSGRETQYF. CDR3 nucleotides: TGTGCCAGCAGCCCGCGGACTAGCGGGAGAGAGACCCAGTACTTC.

The chain has TRBV19 and TRBJ2-2, with 7 positions matching TRBD2. This CDR3 comprises 15 residues. Germline V gene sequence: CDR1 LNHDA, CDR2 SQIVND (reference sequence). Losses at the gene ends were 3 bases for V and 5 bases for J; bases not matched to a gene: 6. In DNA, the CDR3 is TGTGCCAGTAGTATGGGGGAGGGCCGAACCGGGGAGCTGTTTTTT. As protein: CASSMGEGRTGELFF.

The sample holds one count of this clone. The chain has TRBV5-5 and TRBJ2-7, with a tentative D call TRBD1 (6 bases). The CDR3 loop spans 14 amino acids. V shed 1 base and J shed 6 bases, with 14 bases lying between them. Germline V gene sequence: CDR1 SGHKS, CDR2 YYEKEE (reference sequence). Here the CDR3 DNA reads TGTGCCAGCAGCTTGTTGGACAGTGGTACCGAGCAGTACTTC. It translates to CASSLLDSGTEQYF.

J is TRBJ2-7 and V is TRBV18; 8 bases agree with TRBD2. The germline V gene encodes CDR1 KGHSH and CDR2 LQKENI. V trimming: 2 bases; J trimming: 1 base; junction bases outside the gene matches: 4. The CDR3 sequence is 15 residues long. The chain's CDR3 is CASSPGTRGSYEQYF. The CDR3 nucleotides read TGTGCCAGCTCACCAGGGACTAGGGGGTCCTACGAGCAGTACTTC.

V gene TRBV5-1 combines with J gene TRBJ1-2; 11 positions agree with TRBD1. J lost 3 bases, V lost 0 bases, and 13 bases had no gene match. CDR1 and CDR2 (germline): SGHRS, YFSETQ. This CDR3 is 19 amino acids long. CDR3: CASSLGPPPGTGGDYGYTF. In DNA, the CDR3 is TGCGCCAGCAGCTTGGGTCCCCCTCCCGGGACAGGGGGGGACTATGGCTACACCTTC.

The gene calls are TRBV4-1 and TRBJ1-4, with D unresolved. Between the trimmed V and J ends, which lost 0 bases and 8 bases, there was a span of 16 bases. The germline CDR1 and CDR2 sequences are MGHRA and YSYEKL. The CDR3 totals 16 residues. CDR3 sequence: CASSQDLRAGNEKLFF. The CDR3 nucleotides are TGCGCCAGCAGCCAAGATTTGAGGGCGGGAAACGAAAAACTGTTTTTT.

This clone was recorded once. The V gene is TRBV15, the J gene TRBJ2-3; 7 positions agree with TRBD1. Looked up from germline, CDR1 is LNHNV and CDR2 is YYDKDF (reference sequence). After removal of 5 bases from V and 1 base from J, the junction contained 9 bases not matched to a gene. The CDR3 runs 16 residues. The CDR3 nucleotides are TGTGCCACCAGCGTCCCGACAGGGTCGGGCACAGATACGCAGTATTTT. It translates to CATSVPTGSGTDTQYF.

J is TRBJ2-1 and V is TRBV29-1, with 8 nucleotides matching TRBD2. CDR1 is SQVTM, CDR2 ANQGSEA, per germline. The CDR3 sequence is 12 residues long. Unmatched junction bases numbered 5, after V lost 5 bases and J lost 8 bases. The CDR3 loop reads CSVMTSVDEQFF. The CDR3 DNA reads TGCAGCGTTATGACTAGCGTCGATGAGCAGTTCTTC.

The chain uses TRBV27 and TRBJ2-1, with TRBD2 identical over 8 bases. V was pared by 6 bases and J by 1 base, with 17 bases of the junction left unmatched. Germline values: CDR1 MNHEY, CDR2 SMNVEV (reference sequence). The CDR3 spans 19 residues. Here the CDR3 reads CASRKQGKGVAGSYNEQFF. CDR3 DNA: TGTGCCAGCAGGAAACAGGGAAAGGGGGTAGCGGGGTCCTACAATGAGCAGTTCTTC.

V is TRBV12-5 and J is TRBJ2-1; D is possibly TRBD1 (5 bases). Germline CDR1 reads LGHNT; CDR2 reads FRNRAP. The length of the CDR3 is 12 residues. The V end was cut by 2 bases, the J end by 9 bases, with 8 bases between. The DNA of the CDR3 is TGTGCTAGTGGTTTGACAGGTGGTGAGCAGTTCTTC. This translates into CASGLTGGEQFF.

The gene calls are TRBV15 and TRBJ2-1; D call uncertain. V lost 1 base, J lost 4 bases, and 11 bases lay in between. Germline lookup yields CDR1 LNHNV and CDR2 YYDKDF (reference sequence). The CDR3 is 15 amino acids. The CDR3 here is CATSRVRSNYNEQFF. The CDR3 DNA is TGTGCCACCAGCAGAGTACGGTCAAATTACAATGAGCAGTTCTTC.